The rows below give T cell receptor beta chains drawn from one sample of a study of blood T cell repertoires in COVID-19. The table came from immunoSEQ multiplex PCR; TCRdb's copy has only in-frame clones and leaves some out. The table includes over 55,000 clones, 82% detected once. The sequenced material came from peripheral blood. These receptors were collected from a woman aged 80 or older with acute or convalescent COVID-19. The CDR3 runs from the conserved cysteine through the conserved F or W. The D gene is left open where the match is weak. A row's size may be missing; if present it is once, few, many or a size class.

V,J,size,D,CDR3,DNA
TRBV11-2,TRBJ2-1,-,TRBD2,CASSPGGVREQFF,TGTGCCAGCAGCCCCGGGGGGGTAAGGGAGCAGTTCTTC
TRBV5-4,TRBJ2-3,-,-,CASSLAQRWGQDTQYF,TGTGCCAGCAGCTTGGCCCAGCGGTGGGGGCAAGATACGCAGTATTTT
TRBV3-1/TRBV3-2,TRBJ2-3,few,-,CASSQRRGSVDTQYF,TGTGCCAGCAGCCAGAGGCGGGGCTCCGTGGATACGCAGTATTTT
TRBV28,TRBJ2-1,once,TRBD2,CASLAGGPPAYNEQFF,TGTGCCAGCCTAGCGGGAGGGCCTCCCGCCTACAATGAGCAGTTCTTC
TRBV4-1,TRBJ2-3,-,TRBD2,CASSQGSGMRADTQYF,TGCGCCAGCAGCCAAGGCAGCGGGATGAGGGCAGATACGCAGTATTTT
TRBV30,TRBJ2-1,-,TRBD1,CAWSKQGNEQFF,TGTGCCTGGAGCAAACAGGGGAATGAGCAGTTCTTC
TRBV12-3/TRBV12-4,TRBJ1-2,-,-,CASSLRQEHGYTF,TGTGCCAGCAGTCTACGACAGGAGCATGGCTACACCTTC
TRBV28,TRBJ2-3,-,-,CASMGKGFGTDTQYF,TGTGCCAGCATGGGGAAGGGGTTTGGGACAGATACGCAGTATTTT
TRBV11-3,TRBJ2-1,-,TRBD2,CASSSSGLAGVNEQFF,TGTGCCAGCAGCTCCTCGGGACTAGCGGGAGTCAATGAGCAGTTCTTC
TRBV2,TRBJ2-2,-,-,CASSVLATHTGELFF,TGTGCCAGCAGTGTATTGGCCACCCACACCGGGGAGCTGTTTTTT
TRBV4-1,TRBJ2-7,few,TRBD2,CASSQEGLAGAYEQYF,TGCGCCAGCAGCCAAGAAGGGCTAGCGGGAGCCTACGAGCAGTACTTC
TRBV19,TRBJ1-2,-,TRBD1,CASSERTGNGYTF,TGTGCCAGTAGTGAACGGACAGGGAACGGCTACACCTTC
TRBV3-1/TRBV3-2,TRBJ1-1,-,-,CASSQVDRGAFF,TGTGCCAGCAGCCAAGTCGACCGGGGAGCTTTCTTT
TRBV9,TRBJ2-3,-,-,CASSVNPGHPTDTQYF,TGTGCCAGCAGCGTAAACCCGGGACACCCCACAGATACGCAGTATTTT
TRBV5-1,TRBJ2-1,-,TRBD2,CASSPLADNEQFF,TGCGCCAGCAGCCCTCTAGCGGACAATGAGCAGTTCTTC
TRBV10-2,TRBJ1-1,once,-,CASTIGGNTEAFF,TGCGCCAGCACAATCGGGGGAAACACTGAAGCTTTCTTT
TRBV10-3,TRBJ2-1,-,TRBD1,CAISESGQGYNEQFF,TGTGCCATCAGTGAGTCGGGACAGGGCTACAATGAGCAGTTCTTC
TRBV4-1,TRBJ2-7,few,-,CASSQVSFYEQYF,TGCGCCAGCAGCCAAGTCAGTTTCTACGAGCAGTACTTC
TRBV25-1,TRBJ2-5,-,TRBD1,CASSATGGNVRETQYF,TGTGCCAGCAGTGCGACAGGGGGCAATGTGAGGGAGACCCAGTACTTC
TRBV19,TRBJ1-4,-,TRBD1,CASSLTGWPNEKLFF,TGTGCCAGTAGTTTGACAGGGTGGCCGAATGAAAAACTGTTTTTT
TRBV6-5,TRBJ2-7,many,-,CAVGGGGPYEQYF,TGTGCCGTCGGTGGAGGGGGCCCCTACGAGCAGTACTTC
TRBV7-2,TRBJ2-2,-,TRBD2,CASSFSGSITGELFF,TGTGCCAGCAGCTTTAGCGGGAGTATCACCGGGGAGCTGTTTTTT
TRBV28,TRBJ2-1,once,TRBD1,CASKGQGRGEQFF,TGTGCCAGCAAAGGACAGGGACGGGGTGAGCAGTTCTTC
TRBV7-6,TRBJ1-1,few,-,CASSPSGVGNTEAFF,TGTGCCAGCAGCCCTTCGGGAGTCGGGAACACTGAAGCTTTCTTT
TRBV4-2,TRBJ2-1,few,TRBD1,CASSQDPTGGLVEQFF,TGTGCCAGCAGCCAAGATCCCACAGGGGGCTTGGTAGAGCAGTTCTTC
TRBV7-6,TRBJ1-1,-,TRBD1,CASSLGPDRGITEAFF,TGTGCCAGCAGCTTAGGCCCGGACAGGGGAATTACTGAAGCTTTCTTT
TRBV27,TRBJ1-6,-,-,CASSLRGRIGNSPLHF,TGTGCCAGCAGTTTAAGGGGGAGAATTGGGAATTCACCCCTCCACTTT
TRBV12-3/TRBV12-4,TRBJ2-7,many,-,CASGTGNYEQYF,TGTGCCAGCGGGACTGGGAACTACGAGCAGTACTTC
TRBV11-3,TRBJ2-1,-,TRBD2,CASSARGLAGYEQFF,TGTGCCAGCTCAGCCCGTGGGCTAGCGGGATATGAGCAGTTCTTC
TRBV5-1,TRBJ1-2,-,-,CASSLTQGLYYGYTF,TGCGCCAGCAGCTTGACCCAGGGCCTGTACTATGGCTACACCTTC
TRBV7-8,TRBJ1-1,-,TRBD1,CASSFQGQGVSEAFF,TGTGCCAGCAGCTTTCAAGGACAGGGGGTTTCTGAAGCTTTCTTT
TRBV6-1,TRBJ2-1,-,TRBD1,CASSERGQGYNEQFF,TGTGCCAGCAGTGAACGGGGACAGGGGTACAATGAGCAGTTCTTC
TRBV12-3/TRBV12-4,TRBJ2-7,-,-,CASSEGGREQYF,TGTGCCAGCAGTGAGGGGGGGCGCGAGCAGTACTTC
TRBV4-1,TRBJ1-2,-,-,CASSQTVRRVNYGYTF,TGCGCCAGCAGCCAAACCGTCCGGCGGGTTAACTATGGCTACACCTTC
TRBV6-5,TRBJ2-3,-,-,CASSLETSTDTQYF,TGTGCCAGCAGTCTAGAGACTAGCACAGATACGCAGTATTTT
TRBV2,TRBJ1-2,-,-,CASSESAGNYGYTF,TGTGCCAGCAGTGAATCGGCAGGCAACTATGGCTACACCTTC
TRBV15,TRBJ2-1,-,TRBD2,CATSRDLAGVGNEQFF,TGTGCCACCAGCAGAGATCTAGCGGGAGTTGGGAATGAGCAGTTCTTC
TRBV19,TRBJ2-7,-,-,CASSERRSYEQYF,TGTGCCAGTAGTGAACGGAGATCCTACGAGCAGTACTTC
TRBV13,TRBJ2-2,-,-,CASSLDWASRRDGELFF,TGTGCCAGCAGCTTAGACTGGGCGTCTCGCCGGGACGGGGAGCTGTTTTTT
TRBV9,TRBJ2-3,few,TRBD2,CASSVATSGTSDTQYF,TGTGCCAGCAGCGTAGCTACTAGCGGGACCTCAGATACGCAGTATTTT
TRBV19,TRBJ2-2,-,-,CASNAAEPNTGELFF,TGTGCCAGTAATGCCGCGGAGCCGAACACCGGGGAGCTGTTTTTT
TRBV28,TRBJ1-1,-,-,CASSLWGVSGTEAFF,TGTGCCAGCAGTTTGTGGGGGGTCAGCGGTACTGAAGCTTTCTTT
TRBV7-8,TRBJ2-3,-,TRBD2,CASSWGLASTDTQYF,TGTGCCAGCAGCTGGGGACTAGCGAGCACAGATACGCAGTATTTT
TRBV20-1,TRBJ2-7,few,TRBD2,CSASLAGGGSYEQYF,TGCAGTGCTAGTCTAGCGGGAGGCGGCTCCTACGAGCAGTACTTC
TRBV29-1,TRBJ2-1,-,TRBD2,CSVEIGTSGSFEQFF,TGCAGCGTTGAAATCGGGACTAGCGGGAGCTTTGAGCAGTTCTTC
TRBV7-6,TRBJ2-7,-,-,CASSWDTRGQPYEQYF,TGTGCCAGCAGCTGGGACACTAGGGGCCAACCCTACGAGCAGTACTTC
TRBV30,TRBJ2-1,few,TRBD2,CAWSPLAGSYNEQFF,TGTGCCTGGAGTCCCCTAGCGGGAAGCTACAATGAGCAGTTCTTC
TRBV7-2,TRBJ2-1,-,TRBD2,CASSRSGRLNEQFF,TGTGCCAGCAGCCGTAGCGGGAGGCTCAATGAGCAGTTCTTC
TRBV19,TRBJ1-1,-,-,CASSPTWNTEAFF,TGTGCCAGTAGCCCGACATGGAACACTGAAGCTTTCTTT
TRBV14,TRBJ1-2,-,TRBD1,CASSQQGAGGYTF,TGTGCCAGCAGCCAACAGGGGGCTGGGGGCTACACCTTC
TRBV3-1/TRBV3-2,TRBJ2-5,-,TRBD1,CASSQQGAIGETQYF,TGTGCCAGCAGCCAACAGGGGGCTATCGGAGAGACCCAGTACTTC
TRBV9,TRBJ1-1,-,-,CASSPWGGGNRNTEAFF,TGTGCCAGCAGCCCCTGGGGAGGGGGTAACCGGAACACTGAAGCTTTCTTT
TRBV6-2/TRBV6-3,TRBJ2-2,-,-,CASSRTRTGELFF,TGTGCCAGCAGCAGGACTCGCACCGGGGAGCTGTTTTTT
TRBV7-2,TRBJ2-1,-,-,CASSLAVGYYNEQFF,TGTGCCAGCAGCTTAGCAGTGGGCTACTACAATGAGCAGTTCTTC
TRBV28,TRBJ2-2,-,TRBD1,CATDRGARELFF,TGTGCCACCGACAGGGGGGCCCGGGAGCTGTTTTTT
TRBV19,TRBJ1-1,-,-,CASSIGGTANTEAFF,TGTGCCAGTAGTATAGGCGGGACTGCGAACACTGAAGCTTTCTTT
TRBV29-1,TRBJ2-1,-,TRBD2,CSVVHTLAGEEQFF,TGCAGCGTGGTACATACCCTAGCGGGAGAGGAGCAGTTCTTC
TRBV19,TRBJ1-3,-,-,CASSLAGYPGNTIYF,TGTGCCAGTAGTCTCGCAGGGTATCCTGGAAACACCATATATTTT
TRBV19,TRBJ2-5,-,TRBD2,CASSIGTSGRETQYF,TGTGCCAGTAGTATAGGGACTAGCGGGAGGGAGACCCAGTACTTC